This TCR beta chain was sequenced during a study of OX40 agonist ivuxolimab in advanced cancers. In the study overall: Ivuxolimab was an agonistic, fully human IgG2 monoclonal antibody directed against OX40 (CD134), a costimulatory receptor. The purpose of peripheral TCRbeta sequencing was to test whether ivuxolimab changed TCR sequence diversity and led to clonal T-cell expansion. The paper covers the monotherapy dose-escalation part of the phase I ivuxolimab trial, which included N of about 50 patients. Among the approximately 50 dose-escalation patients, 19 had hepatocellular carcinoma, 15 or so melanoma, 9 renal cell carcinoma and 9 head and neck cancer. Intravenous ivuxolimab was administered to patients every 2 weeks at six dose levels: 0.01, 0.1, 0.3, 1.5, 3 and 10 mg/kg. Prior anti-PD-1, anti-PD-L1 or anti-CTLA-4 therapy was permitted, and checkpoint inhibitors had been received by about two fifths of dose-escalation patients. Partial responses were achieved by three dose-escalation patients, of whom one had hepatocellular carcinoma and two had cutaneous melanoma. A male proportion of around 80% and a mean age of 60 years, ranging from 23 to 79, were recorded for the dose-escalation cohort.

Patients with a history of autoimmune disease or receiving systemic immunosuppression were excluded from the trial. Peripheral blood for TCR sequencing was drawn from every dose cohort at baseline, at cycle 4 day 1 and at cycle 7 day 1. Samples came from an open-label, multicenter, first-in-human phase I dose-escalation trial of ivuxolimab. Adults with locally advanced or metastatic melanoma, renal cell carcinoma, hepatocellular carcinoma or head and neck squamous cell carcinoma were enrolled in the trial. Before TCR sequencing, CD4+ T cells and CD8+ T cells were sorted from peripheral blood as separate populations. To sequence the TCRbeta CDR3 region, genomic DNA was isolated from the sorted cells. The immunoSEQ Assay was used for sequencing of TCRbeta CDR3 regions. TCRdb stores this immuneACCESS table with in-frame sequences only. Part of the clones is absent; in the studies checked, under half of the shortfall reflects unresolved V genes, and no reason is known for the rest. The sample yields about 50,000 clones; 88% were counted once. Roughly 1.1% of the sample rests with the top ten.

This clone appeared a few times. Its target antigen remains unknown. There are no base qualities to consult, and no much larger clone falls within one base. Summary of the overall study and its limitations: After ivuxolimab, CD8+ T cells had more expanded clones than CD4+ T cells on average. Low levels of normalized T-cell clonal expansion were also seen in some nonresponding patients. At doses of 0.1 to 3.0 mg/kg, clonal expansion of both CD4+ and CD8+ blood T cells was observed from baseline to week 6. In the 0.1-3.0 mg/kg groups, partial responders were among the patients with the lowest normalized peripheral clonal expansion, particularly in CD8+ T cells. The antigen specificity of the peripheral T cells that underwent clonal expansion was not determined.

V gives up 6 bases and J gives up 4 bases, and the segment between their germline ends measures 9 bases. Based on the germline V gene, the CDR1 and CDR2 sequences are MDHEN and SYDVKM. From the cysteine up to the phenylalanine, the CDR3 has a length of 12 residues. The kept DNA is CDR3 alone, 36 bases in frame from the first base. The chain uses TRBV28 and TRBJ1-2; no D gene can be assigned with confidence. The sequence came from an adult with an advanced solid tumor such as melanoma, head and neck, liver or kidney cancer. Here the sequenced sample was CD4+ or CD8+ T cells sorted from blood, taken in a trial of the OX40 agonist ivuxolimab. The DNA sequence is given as TGTGCCAGCAGAGGAGAAATCTATGGCTACACCTTC. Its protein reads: CASRGEIYGYTF.